The 28 T cell receptor beta chains below come from one sample, sequenced in a study of T cells after yellow fever vaccination. Via MiXCR, TCRdb re-called the 5' RACE reads, giving one row per CDR3 protein. The sample holds under 55,000 distinct CDR3 sequences, about 6.3% seen once. Material: CD8+ T cells not binding an NS4B(214-222) dextramer, sorted from PBMCs, obtained about 49 days after the first yellow fever vaccination. The receptor source for this set is a man aged 18 to 30 who received the YFV17D yellow fever vaccine.

The chain carries TRBV15 and TRBJ2-5, with D unclear. Trimming took off 0 bases at V and 5 bases at J, with 16 bases between the two ends. The germline gives CDR1 LNHNV, CDR2 YYDKDF (reference sequence). This CDR3 has 16 amino acids. The CDR3 nucleotides read TGTGCCACCAGCAGAGACAGGCACGGAGATAGGGAGACCCAGTACTTC. This gives the protein CATSRDRHGDRETQYF.

This clonotype occurred many times. The chain has TRBV6-6 and TRBJ2-3; the D is unclear. Between the trimmed V and J ends, which lost 9 bases and 2 bases, there was a span of 6 bases. Per the germline V gene, CDR1 is MNHNY and CDR2 is SVGAGI (reference sequence). The CDR3 runs to 11 residues. The DNA of the CDR3 is TGTGCCAGTTTCTTCACAGATACGCAGTATTTT. Its protein is CASFFTDTQYF.

This clonotype was seen many times. V usage is TRBV9 and J usage is TRBJ1-1; D gene ambiguous. Germline CDR1 is SGDLS and CDR2 is YYNGEE. V was cut by 0 bases and J by 6 bases, with 12 bases left in between. There are 14 residues in the CDR3. The CDR3 is CASSVGGGTPEAFF. CDR3 nucleotides: TGTGCCAGCAGCGTAGGGGGAGGAACTCCTGAAGCTTTCTTT.

The chain couples TRBV7-6 to TRBJ2-7; TRBD1 might be the D (5 bases). Trimming left V 0 bases short and J 7 bases short, with 19 bases between. Germline V gives CDR1 SGHVS, CDR2 FNYEAQ. The CDR3 covers 16 residues. CDR3 residues: CASSLAPGPRPEEQYF. The CDR3 bases are TGTGCCAGCAGCTTAGCGCCAGGGCCTAGACCGGAGGAGCAGTACTTC.

The chain uses TRBV12-3 or TRBV12-4 and TRBJ1-2; 8 bases line up with TRBD1. Trimming at V came to 4 bases and at J to 8 bases, leaving 3 bases not matched to a gene. This CDR3 has 12 residues. DNA of the CDR3: TGTGCCAGCAGTTCCGGGACAGGAGGCTACACCTTC. It specifies CASSSGTGGYTF.

In its sample, this clonotype was seen many times. The genes are TRBV11-3 and TRBJ2-2; TRBD1 agrees at 8 bases. The V segment lost 5 bases and the J segment 6 bases; nucleotides outside the gene matches: 14. The CDR3 covers 17 residues. The germline gives CDR1 SGHNT, CDR2 YENEEA. The CDR3 spells CASSPRQGLSKAGELFF. CDR3 in DNA: TGTGCCAGCAGCCCCCGACAGGGGCTTTCAAAGGCCGGGGAGCTGTTTTTT.

The chain links TRBV6-2 or TRBV6-3 to TRBJ2-4; TRBD1 is a possible D gene (6 bases). V was shortened by 6 bases and J by 5 bases, with 17 bases between the two germline ends. Per germline, CDR1 MNHEY and CDR2 SVGEGT. This CDR3 has 15 amino acids. CDR3 sequence (DNA): TGTGCCAGCAGCAGCCCATTGGACAGAGAAAACATTCAGTACTTC. This sequence encodes CASSSPLDRENIQYF.

The gene calls are TRBV29-1 and TRBJ2-7, with TRBD1 identical over 7 bases. Trimming took 0 bases from V and 4 from J; bases not matched to a gene: 6. Germline CDR1 SQVTM, CDR2 ANQGSEA. The CDR3 loop spans 14 amino acids. CDR3 sequence (DNA): TGCAGCGTTGAAGAGACAGGGTCAGGATACGAGCAGTACTTC. Translated, it gives CSVEETGSGYEQYF.

The sample holds many counts of this clonotype. The V and J genes are TRBV6-6 and TRBJ1-1; D is ambiguous. Germline V gene data show CDR1 as MNHNY and CDR2 as SVGAGI (reference sequence). Trimming cost V 4 bases and J 2 bases, with 8 bases left between them. The CDR3 is 13 residues long. This CDR3 is CASSLDPNTEAFF. CDR3 DNA: TGTGCCAGCAGTTTGGACCCAAACACTGAAGCTTTCTTT.

This clonotype was detected only once. A junction boundary mismatches the germline segment, possibly from a read error. This chain links TRBV3-1 with TRBJ1-1; no firm D call. CDR3 length: 12 amino acids. Germline V gene data show CDR1 as LGHDT and CDR2 as YNNKEL (reference sequence). CDR3 protein: CARSPGRSQAFF. CDR3 DNA: TGTGCCAGGAGCCCCGGACGGTCCCAAGCTTTCTTT.

This clonotype came up many times. V is TRBV10-3 and J is TRBJ2-3, with D tentatively TRBD1 or TRBD2 (5 bases each). Germline CDR1 is ENHRY and CDR2 is SYGVKD. The CDR3 contains 14 residues. Trimming removed 4 bases at V and 0 bases at J, with 8 bases between. The DNA for the CDR3 is TGTGCCATCAGTGCCCGGGACAGCACAGATACGCAGTATTTT. It encodes CAISARDSTDTQYF.

About this clonotype itself: Mismatch with germline at one junction end may stem from a read error. The chain combines TRBV20-1 with TRBJ2-7; D is undetermined. The CDR3 is made up of 15 amino acids. Germline assignment: CDR1 DFQATT and CDR2 SNEGSKA (reference sequence). The CDR3: CSARESPVRSYEQYF. The DNA for the CDR3 is TGCAGTGCTCGAGAGAGTCCAGTCCGGTCCTACGAGCAGTACTTC.

The chain combines TRBV5-5 with TRBJ1-1, with 8 bases identical to TRBD1. Losses at the gene ends were 4 bases for V and 1 base for J; bases not matched to a gene: 6. The CDR3 runs 15 residues. Germline values: CDR1 SGHKS, CDR2 YYEKEE (reference sequence). The CDR3: CASSTGQAANTEAFF. In nucleotides, the CDR3 is TGTGCCAGCAGCACGGGACAGGCGGCGAACACTGAAGCTTTCTTT.

Many counts were recorded for this clonotype. The rearrangement uses TRBV15 and TRBJ2-3, with 8 bases fitting TRBD1. CDR3 length equals 14 residues. Germline CDR1 is LNHNV and CDR2 is YYDKDF (reference sequence). V dropped 3 bases and J dropped 3; count of bases not matched to a gene: 2. The DNA for the CDR3 is TGTGCCACCAGCAGGGACAGGGATACAGATACGCAGTATTTT. It specifies CATSRDRDTDTQYF. Filled out from reference TRBV15 and TRBJ2-3, the complete variable domain reads DAMVIQNPRYQVTQFGKPVTLSCSQTLNHNVMYWYQQKSSQAPKLLFHYYDKDFNNEADTPDNFQSRRPNTSFCFLDIRSPGLGDTAMYLCATSRDRDTDTQYFGPGTRLTVL.

This clonotype was counted at least ten times. The chain recombines TRBV7-9 with TRBJ2-5; D unclear. Looked up from germline, CDR1 is SEHNR and CDR2 is FQNEAQ (reference sequence). The CDR3 extends over 15 amino acids. Trimming stripped 3 bases from V and 1 base from J, with 12 bases between. CDR3 sequence: CASSFYQEFQETQYF. As DNA, the CDR3 is TGTGCCAGCAGCTTCTATCAGGAGTTCCAAGAGACCCAGTACTTC.

This rearrangement joins TRBV5-1 to TRBJ1-1, with TRBD1 matching 9 bases. The CDR3 is made up of 19 amino acids. Per the germline V gene, CDR1 is SGHRS and CDR2 is YFSETQ. Unmatched junction bases numbered 19, after V lost 4 bases and J lost 3 bases. The CDR3 DNA sequence: TGCGCCAGCAGCATGCACGGGACAGGGCGCAATGGTATGTACACTGAAGCTTTCTTT. It is translated as CASSMHGTGRNGMYTEAFF.

This clonotype was found many times. This sequence joins TRBV4-2 and TRBJ2-7; 14 bases agree with TRBD2. Germline V CDR1 and CDR2: LGHNA, YNFKEQ. With 1 base clipped from V and 4 bases from J, the junction kept 0 bases outside the gene matches. The CDR3 contains 15 residues. For the CDR3, the DNA is TGTGCCAGCAGCCAAGGACTAGCGGGGGGGTACGAGCAGTACTTC. Translation: CASSQGLAGGYEQYF.

This clonotype has a count of ten or more. The V and J genes are TRBV5-1 and TRBJ1-5; maybe TRBD1 (6 bases). The V and J ends lost 2 bases and 6 bases respectively, with 15 bases between them. The V gene's germline CDR1 is SGHRS and CDR2 YFSETQ. The CDR3 runs to 15 residues. The CDR3 coding sequence is TGCGCCAGCAGCTTAACGGGGGCGAGCGGTCAGCCCCAGCATTTT. It encodes CASSLTGASGQPQHF.

In this sample, this clonotype turned up many times. J is TRBJ1-1 and V is TRBV4-1; 8 positions agree with TRBD1. V was clipped by 6 bases and J by 1 base; unmatched bases: 7. The germline gives CDR1 MGHRA, CDR2 YSYEKL. This CDR3 has 15 residues. For the CDR3, the DNA is TGCGCCAGCAGTGACAGGGGCAATTGGAACACTGAAGCTTTCTTT. This codes for CASSDRGNWNTEAFF.

This clonotype was found many times. V is TRBV12-3 or TRBV12-4 and J is TRBJ2-7; 8 nucleotides match TRBD1. Trimming cost V 6 bases and J 4 bases; bases outside gene matches: 14. The CDR3 has 16 amino acids. Written as DNA, the CDR3 is TGTGCCAGCAGCATACGATCCGGGACAGGAGTATACGAGCAGTACTTC. This translates into CASSIRSGTGVYEQYF.

At least ten counts were recorded for this clonotype. V gene TRBV5-4 combines with J gene TRBJ2-1; the match to TRBD2 covers 10 bases. CDR3 length: 15 amino acids. J gave up 2 bases and V 2 bases, and 1 base lay outside the gene matches. Germline V gene sequence: CDR1 SGHNT, CDR2 YYREEE (reference sequence). CDR3 bases: TGTGCCAGCAGCTTTAGCGGGGGGCCCTACAATGAGCAGTTCTTC. Protein sequence: CASSFSGGPYNEQFF. Together with reference TRBV5-4 and TRBJ2-1, the CDR3 gives the full variable domain: ETGVTQSPTHLIKTRGQQVTLRCSSQSGHNTVSWYQQALGQGPQFIFQYYREEENGRGNFPPRFSGLQFPNYSSELNVNALELDDSALYLCASSFSGGPYNEQFFGPGTRLTVL.

V gene TRBV10-3 combines with J gene TRBJ1-2; 7 nucleotides align to TRBD1. The CDR3 length is 13 residues. CDR1 is ENHRY and CDR2 is SYGVKD in the germline V gene. The J segment lost 4 bases and the V segment lost 4 bases, leaving 3 bases of the junction unmatched. CDR3 protein: CAISVDRTYGYTF. The CDR3 nucleotides are TGTGCCATCAGTGTGGACAGGACCTATGGCTACACCTTC.

The chain recombines TRBV20-1 with TRBJ2-3; tentatively, D is TRBD1 or TRBD2 (6 bases each). Germline assignment: CDR1 DFQATT and CDR2 SNEGSKA (reference sequence). V was pared by 7 bases and J by 5 bases, with 16 bases between. The CDR3 covers 13 residues. The CDR3 spells CSERVGGRDTQYF. CDR3 nucleotides: TGCAGTGAAAGAGTGGGGGGCCGAGATACGCAGTATTTT.

This clonotype has a count of ten or more. V and J are TRBV15 and TRBJ1-4; D possibly corresponds to TRBD1 (5 bases). V lost 6 bases and J 0 bases, leaving 8 bases between the germline ends. The CDR3 runs 14 residues. Per germline, CDR1 LNHNV and CDR2 YYDKDF (reference sequence). CDR3 residues: CATRGTATNEKLFF. CDR3 nucleotides: TGTGCCACCAGGGGGACGGCAACTAATGAAAAACTGTTTTTT.

Many counts were recorded for this clonotype. The chain combines TRBV7-8 with TRBJ2-1; 15 bases are a match to TRBD2. Germline V gene data show CDR1 as SGHVS and CDR2 as FQNEAQ. V lost 5 bases and J lost 0; bases outside the gene matches: 8. This CDR3 has 19 amino acids. The CDR3 coding sequence is TGTGCCAGCAGCCGCCCGGGACTAGCGGGGGGTCTCTCCTACAATGAGCAGTTCTTC. This sequence encodes CASSRPGLAGGLSYNEQFF.

This clonotype was seen repeatedly, ten times or more. The chain uses TRBV30 and TRBJ1-2; D is uncertain. Looked up from germline, CDR1 is GTSNPN and CDR2 is SVGIG (reference sequence). The CDR3 covers 13 residues. The V gene lost 0 bases and the J gene lost 2 bases, with 7 bases spanning the gap. The CDR3 sequence is CAWSVLLNYGYTF. The CDR3 DNA reads as TGTGCCTGGAGTGTCCTTCTGAACTATGGCTACACCTTC. Together with reference TRBV30 and TRBJ1-2, the CDR3 gives the full variable domain: SQTIHQWPATLVQPVGSPLSLECTVEGTSNPNLYWYRQAAGRGLQLLFYSVGIGQISSEVPQNLSASRPQDRQFILSSKKLLLSDSGFYLCAWSVLLNYGYTFGSGTRLTVV.

This clonotype has a count of ten or more. The chain carries TRBV25-1 and TRBJ1-2, with TRBD1 as a possible D gene (5 bases). The V and J ends lost 3 bases and 6 bases respectively, with 8 bases between them. This CDR3 contains 12 residues. CDR1 and CDR2 (germline): MGHDK, SYGVNS. CDR3 sequence reads: CASSDLGDGYTF. CDR3 coding DNA: TGTGCCAGCAGTGATTTGGGGGATGGCTACACCTTC.

In this sample, this clonotype turned up many times. V is TRBV5-1 and J is TRBJ2-2; D call uncertain. This CDR3 is 15 amino acids long. Germline loops: CDR1 SGHRS, CDR2 YFSETQ. Deletions cut 2 bases from V and 6 bases from J, with 14 bases between. CDR3 loop: CASSFRQPDAGELFF. The CDR3, as DNA: TGCGCCAGCAGCTTTCGGCAGCCTGATGCCGGGGAGCTGTTTTTT. The full variable domain, completed using reference TRBV5-1 and TRBJ2-2, is KAGVTQTPRYLIKTRGQQVTLSCSPISGHRSVSWYQQTPGQGLQFLFEYFSETQRNKGNFPGRFSGRQFSNSRSEMNVSTLELGDSALYLCASSFRQPDAGELFFGEGSRLTVL.